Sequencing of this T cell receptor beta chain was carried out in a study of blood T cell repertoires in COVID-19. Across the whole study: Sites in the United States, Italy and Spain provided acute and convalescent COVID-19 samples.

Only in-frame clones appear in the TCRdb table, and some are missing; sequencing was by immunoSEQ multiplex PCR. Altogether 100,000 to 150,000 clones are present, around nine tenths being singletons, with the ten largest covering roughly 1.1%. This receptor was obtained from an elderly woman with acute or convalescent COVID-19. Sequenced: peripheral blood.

The CDR3 reads CATSDTNEKLFF. The CDR3 DNA is TGTGCCACCAGTGATACAAATGAAAAACTGTTTTTT. The V gene is TRBV24-1, the J gene TRBJ1-4; no reliable D call. CDR3 length: 12 amino acids. Germline-derived CDR1 and CDR2 are KGHDR and SFDVKD. Trimming left V 3 bases short and J 5 bases short, with 3 bases between.